One sample yielded the 27 T cell receptor beta chains listed below, sequenced in a study of shared clonotypes between healthy human individuals. The protocol was immunoSEQ multiplex PCR, while the TCRdb copy is restricted to in-frame clones and leaves out a portion. This sample has about 490,000 clones; 81% occur once, and the top ten carry roughly 13%. Material: PBMCs. These receptors were collected from a woman in her forties in good health. Some clones in this sample may be carry-over from other donors' samples.

Worth noting for this clone: A far larger clone is only one base removed, so a read error is likely. This CDR3 is also generated by other DNA sequences in the sample. The J gene is TRBJ2-2, the V gene TRBV5-8; possible D gene TRBD2, 5 bases. CDR1 and CDR2 (germline): SGHTS, YDEGEE. This CDR3 comprises 15 residues. The CDR3 region is CASSPLARDTGELFF. The CDR3 DNA sequence: TGCGCCAGCAGCCCTCTAGCTAGGGACACCGGGGAGCTGTTTTTT.

Worth noting for this clone: A far larger clone is just one base off, so this is likely a read error. The rearrangement uses TRBV20-1 and TRBJ1-1; no clear D. Trimming took 6 bases from V and 2 from J, leaving 7 bases between them. The germline CDR1 and CDR2 sequences are DFQATT and SNEGSKA (reference sequence). This CDR3 spans 11 amino acids. The CDR3 DNA follows: TGCAGTGCGCTTCATAACACTGAAGCTTTCTTT. Amino acids: CSALHNTEAFF.

The chain couples TRBV10-2 to TRBJ1-1, with TRBD1 matching 10 bases. Germline CDR1 WSHSY, CDR2 SAAADI. The length of the CDR3 is 13 residues. The V and J ends lost 6 bases and 3 bases, in that order; junction bases with no gene match: 1. The CDR3 loop reads CASRDRGDTEAFF. The CDR3 bases are TGCGCCAGCAGGGACAGGGGGGACACTGAAGCTTTCTTT.

The chain uses TRBV19 and TRBJ2-7, with TRBD1 matching 7 bases. The CDR3 extends over 14 amino acids. The germline V gene encodes CDR1 LNHDA and CDR2 SQIVND (reference sequence). The junction had 6 bases not matched to a gene; V was cut back by 5 bases and J by 2 bases. The CDR3 sequence: CASSEQGFPYEQYF. The DNA for the CDR3 is TGTGCCAGTAGTGAACAGGGGTTTCCCTACGAGCAGTACTTC.

CDR3 bases: TGTGCCAGCAGCCCCGGAAGAGAACAGCCCCAGCATTTT. Residues: CASSPGREQPQHF. V is TRBV7-2 and J is TRBJ1-5; D remains ambiguous. There are 13 residues in the CDR3. Germline loops: CDR1 SGHTA, CDR2 FQGNSA. Trimming removed 5 bases from V and 7 bases from J, with 12 bases in between.

This clone was recorded a few times. The CDR3 sequence: CASSQEAAGGETQYF. The DNA of the CDR3 is TGTGCCAGCAGCCAAGAGGCAGCGGGGGGAGAGACCCAGTACTTC. The rearrangement links TRBV4-2 to TRBJ2-5; 9 bases fit TRBD2. The CDR3 is 15 residues long. V was clipped by 0 bases and J by 4 bases; unmatched bases: 3. Germline loops: CDR1 LGHNA, CDR2 YNFKEQ.

The chain uses TRBV29-1 and TRBJ2-7; TRBD2 matches 13 bases. The CDR3 is made up of 14 amino acids. Germline lookup yields CDR1 SQVTM and CDR2 ANQGSEA. V was pared by 6 bases and J by 3 bases, with 5 bases of the junction left unmatched. The CDR3 region has the DNA TGCAGCGTCCAGACTAGCGGGAGGATCTACGAGCAGTACTTC. Translating gives CSVQTSGRIYEQYF.

This clone was detected only once. The genes are TRBV27 and TRBJ2-7; no clear D. The germline CDR1 and CDR2 sequences are MNHEY and SMNVEV (reference sequence). CDR3 length: 13 amino acids. V gave up 0 bases and J gave up 0 bases, with 3 bases separating them. CDR3 sequence reads: CASSLSLSYEQYF. In DNA, the CDR3 is TGTGCCAGCAGTTTATCGCTCTCCTACGAGCAGTACTTC.

This sequence joins TRBV27 and TRBJ1-2, with D perhaps matching TRBD1 (6 bases). This CDR3 contains 13 residues. CDR1 is MNHEY, CDR2 SMNVEV, per germline (reference sequence). The V end was cut by 3 bases, the J end by 8 bases, with 13 bases between. The CDR3 DNA follows: TGTGCCAGCAGTTTGGACAGTTCGGCGGGCTACACCTTC. Its translation: CASSLDSSAGYTF.

As for this clone: This sequence is one base from a far larger clone and is likely a read error. Other DNA sequences in this specimen translate into the identical CDR3. The chain combines TRBV19 with TRBJ1-1, with D tentatively TRBD1 (5 bases). CDR1 and CDR2 from the germline V gene are LNHDA and SQIVND (reference sequence). Trimming removed 6 bases from V and 1 base from J, with 21 bases in between. The CDR3 totals 17 residues. CDR3: CASSRRMTQVTNTEAFF. The CDR3 DNA reads TGTGCCAGTAGCCGGCGGATGACACAGGTCACGAACACTGAAGCTTTCTTT.

The chain joins TRBV2 to TRBJ2-7, with D hard to call. Germline CDR1 reads SNHLY; CDR2 reads FYNNEI. Trimming pared 5 bases from V and 5 bases from J, leaving 7 bases between. The CDR3 contains 11 residues. Here the CDR3 reads CASSTYNEQYF. The CDR3 nucleotides read TGTGCCAGCAGTACTTATAACGAGCAGTACTTC.

The CDR3 region is CASSLGGGFVGELFF. In DNA form, the CDR3 reads TGTGCCAGCAGCTTAGGGGGAGGGTTCGTCGGGGAGCTGTTTTTT. This sequence joins TRBV11-2 and TRBJ2-2; 7 bases are shared with TRBD2. The CDR3 spans 15 residues. Germline trimming cut 1 base from V and 7 bases from J; bases unmatched to any gene: 6. Germline lookup yields CDR1 SGHAT and CDR2 FQNNGV.

In regard to this clone: Only one base separates this from a far larger clonotype, so it likely reflects a read error. CDR3 loop: CASGRVDRDHQPQHF. CDR3 sequence (DNA): TGTGCCAGCGGTCGGGTTGACAGGGACCATCAGCCCCAGCATTTT. The chain links TRBV28 to TRBJ1-5, with 7 nucleotides matching TRBD1. The CDR3 is 15 residues long. Germline CDR1 MDHEN, CDR2 SYDVKM. The V and J ends lost 8 bases and 5 bases, in that order; junction bases with no gene match: 12.

V gene TRBV6-1 combines with J gene TRBJ1-1; possibly TRBD1 for D (5 bases). Germline lookup yields CDR1 MNHNS and CDR2 SASEGT. V was trimmed by 0 bases and J by 8 bases, leaving 19 bases between them. This CDR3 spans 16 amino acids. The DNA of the CDR3 is TGTGCCAGCAGTGAAGCCCTGGGGCCTCTGGGGAGAGAAGCTTTCTTT. It codes for CASSEALGPLGREAFF.

Turning to this clone: Its ends do not fully match the called genes, so a read error is possible. The J gene is TRBJ1-2, the V gene TRBV28; tentatively, D is TRBD1 (5 bases). The CDR3 is 14 residues long. From germline, CDR1 is MDHEN and CDR2 SYDVKM. The CDR3 reads CASSRPVRGQGYSF. Here the CDR3 DNA reads TGTGCCAGCAGCCGTCCGGTTAGAGGGCAGGGCTACTCCTTC.

Regarding this clone: Sequence at one end of the junction differs from germline and may be a read error. CDR3 nucleotides: TGTGCCAGCAGCTCTCCCGGGACAGGAGGTTTGATGGGGTTC. It specifies CASSSPGTGGLMGF. The V and J genes are TRBV7-8 and TRBJ1-2, with 8 bases matching TRBD1. This CDR3 contains 14 residues. CDR1 and CDR2 (germline): SGHVS, FQNEAQ.

The CDR3 spells CASSLIPGQGAYEQYF. DNA of the CDR3: TGTGCCAGCAGTCTCATCCCGGGACAGGGGGCCTACGAGCAGTACTTC. The chain links TRBV27 to TRBJ2-7, with 11 nucleotides matching TRBD1. The CDR3 loop spans 16 amino acids. V shed 5 bases, J shed 2 bases, and the junction held 8 bases outside the gene matches. Germline V CDR1 and CDR2: MNHEY, SMNVEV (reference sequence).

This sequence joins TRBV21-1 and TRBJ1-4; the D call TRBD1 from the table was never checked on the DNA. TRBV21-1 is termed a pseudogene. The CDR3 has 16 residues. CDR3 sequence: CASSQKLTGSNEKLFF. The CDR3 DNA reads TGTGCCAGCAGCCAGAAACTGACAGGATCTAATGAAAAACTGTTTTTT.

There are a few counts of this clone. This chain links TRBV7-9 with TRBJ1-2; 8 nucleotides agree with TRBD1. The CDR3 sequence is 15 residues long. CDR1 and CDR2 from the germline V gene are SEHNR and FQNEAQ (reference sequence). J was trimmed by 4 bases and V by 5 bases; bases with no gene match: 9. CDR3 protein: CASSLQDRAPYGYTF. The DNA for the CDR3 is TGTGCCAGCAGCCTCCAGGACAGGGCGCCCTATGGCTACACCTTC.

The gene calls are TRBV21-1 and TRBJ2-7; TRBD2, as called in the table, went unchecked against the DNA. TRBV21-1 is described as a pseudogene. The CDR3 loop spans 21 amino acids. CDR3 region: CASSKSRDRPRWTSGTYEQYF. The CDR3 bases are TGTGCCAGCAGCAAAAGCCGGGACAGACCCCGGTGGACTAGCGGAACCTACGAGCAGTACTTC.

Comments on this clone: A far more abundant clone sits one base away, making this likely a read error. Other nucleotide sequences in the sample specify the same CDR3. In nucleotides, the CDR3 is TGTGCCAGTAGCAACTCGGGGGCAGGCACTGAAGCTTTCTTT. This codes for CASSNSGAGTEAFF. The J gene is TRBJ1-1, the V gene TRBV16; D perhaps matches TRBD1 (6 bases). The CDR3 is 14 residues long. Deletions cut 9 bases from V and 4 bases from J, with 18 bases between. The germline gives CDR1 KGHSY, CDR2 FQNENV. The whole variable domain, remainder taken from reference TRBV16 and TRBJ1-1, is GEEVAQTPKHLVRGEGQKAKLYCAPIKGHSYVFWYQQVLKNEFKFLISFQNENVFDETGMPKERFSAKCLPNSPCSLEIQATKLEDSAVYFCASSNSGAGTEAFFGQGTRLTVV.

The J gene is TRBJ1-3, the V gene TRBV6-6; 7 bases map to TRBD1. Per the germline V gene, CDR1 is MNHNY and CDR2 is SVGAGI (reference sequence). J was trimmed by 8 bases and V by 7 bases; bases with no gene match: 11. CDR3 length equals 14 residues. In DNA form, the CDR3 reads TGTGCCAGCAAAGGGGGCGCCTATGGTCACACCATATATTTT. Protein: CASKGGAYGHTIYF.

This clone was picked up many times. This sequence joins TRBV19 and TRBJ2-1; D not resolved. Germline lookup yields CDR1 LNHDA and CDR2 SQIVND (reference sequence). V shed 3 bases and J shed 9 bases, with 9 bases lying between them. This CDR3 has 12 residues. The CDR3 here is CASSMVVTEQFF. The CDR3 DNA reads TGTGCCAGTAGTATGGTCGTGACTGAGCAGTTCTTC.

The V and J genes are TRBV5-6 and TRBJ2-1; D is possibly TRBD1 (6 bases). The CDR3 runs 16 residues. Germline V gene lookup returns CDR1 SGHDT and CDR2 YYEEEE. The V gene lost 3 bases and the J gene lost 0 bases, with 13 bases spanning the gap. The CDR3 DNA reads TGTGCCAGCAGCTCAAACAGGGAGTCCTCCTACAATGAGCAGTTCTTC. Amino acid sequence: CASSSNRESSYNEQFF.

The chain has TRBV6-5 and TRBJ2-5; perhaps TRBD2 as D (6 bases). The ends were cut back, 0 bases at V and 9 bases at J, with 14 bases in the middle. This CDR3 has 14 amino acids. Looked up from germline, CDR1 is MNHEY and CDR2 is SVGAGI. Here the CDR3 reads CASSYSEGRGAQYF. CDR3 bases: TGTGCCAGCAGTTACTCGGAGGGGAGAGGGGCCCAGTACTTC.

In this sample, this clone turned up once. V and J are TRBV2 and TRBJ2-1, with 15 bases identical to TRBD2. The CDR3 runs 15 residues. Unmatched junction bases numbered 8, after V lost 7 bases and J lost 10 bases. From germline, CDR1 is SNHLY and CDR2 FYNNEI. In DNA form, the CDR3 reads TGTGCCAGCACTCGGGGGACTAGCGGGAGGTGGGAGCAGTTCTTC. It specifies CASTRGTSGRWEQFF. Full variable domain (outside the CDR3, taken from reference TRBV2 and TRBJ2-1): EPEVTQTPSHQVTQMGQEVILRCVPISNHLYFYWYRQILGQKVEFLVSFYNNEISEKSEIFDDQFSVERPDGSNFTLKIRSTKLEDSAMYFCASTRGTSGRWEQFFGPGTRLTVL.

This clone showed up many times. This chain joins TRBV21-1 and TRBJ2-7. TRBV21-1 is a recognized pseudogene. This CDR3 is 17 amino acids long. CDR3 nucleotides: TGTGCCAGCAGCAAAGGGGGAAAAGGGTCCTCAGGCTACGAGCAGTACTTC. This encodes CASSKGGKGSSGYEQYF.